What follows is one T cell receptor beta chain and its context. Antigen: not known. Libraries were prepared by immunoSEQ multiplex PCR; TCRdb keeps only in-frame clonotypes and omits some of them. The sample has 150,000 to 200,000 clones, approximately 90% seen once; the top ten hold roughly 1.3%. These data belong to a study of T cell responses to AZD1222 COVID-19 vaccine. Study background: Analyses pooled second doses at about 4 or about 12 weeks. Study observations and caveats: White British donors predominated, females outnumbered males, and clonal diversity was possibly underestimated. Baseline seropositives among AZD1222 recipients totaled only five to seven. Spike-specific TCR breadth and depth rose after two AZD1222 doses.

In germline, CDR1 is GTSNPN, CDR2 SVGIG (reference sequence). V lost 2 bases, J lost 2 bases, and 10 bases stayed unmatched. The CDR3 sequence is 16 residues long. The rearrangement uses TRBV30 and TRBJ2-7, with 9 positions matching TRBD2. Sequencing used peripheral blood, obtained on day 0 of AZD1222 vaccination. This TCR was recovered from an adult in good health. The CDR3 nucleotides read TGTGCCTGGAGTCTTTTAGCGGGAGAGCCCCCCTACGAGCAGTACTTC. It codes for CAWSLLAGEPPYEQYF.